Shown below are 22 T cell receptor beta chains from a single sample sequenced in a study of CD8 T cells in Susac syndrome. When the RNA was reverse transcribed, random hexamers were used with an input of roughly 0.5 to 1 ug. MiXCR was run by TCRdb on the immunoSEQ multiplex PCR reads, yielding one entry per CDR3 protein. The table includes around 46,000 distinct CDR3 sequences, 80% to 95% detected once. The material sequenced was CD8+ T cells from PBMCs. These receptors were obtained from a human donor in good health.

The V and J genes are TRBV3-1 and TRBJ1-3, with 8 nucleotides matching TRBD1. The junction had 7 bases not matched to a gene; V was cut back by 2 bases and J by 1 base. Looked up from germline, CDR1 is LGHDT and CDR2 is YNNKEL (reference sequence). The CDR3 is 17 amino acids. The CDR3: CASSQTPRGLSGNTIYF. For the CDR3, the DNA is TGTGCCAGCAGCCAAACCCCCAGGGGGCTATCTGGAAACACCATATATTTT.

The chain couples TRBV7-8 to TRBJ2-7; 8 nucleotides agree with TRBD1. Germline values: CDR1 SGHVS, CDR2 FQNEAQ. The CDR3 sequence is 15 residues long. V was clipped by 1 base and J by 6 bases; unmatched bases: 8. CDR3 coding DNA: TGTGCCAGCAGCTTAGAGGACAGGGTGTATAGCGAGCAGTACTTC. Its translation: CASSLEDRVYSEQYF.

The chain carries TRBV5-4 and TRBJ2-3; 10 bases map to TRBD2. Trimming removed 0 bases from V and 1 base from J; junction bases left unmatched: 2. Germline CDR1 SGHNT, CDR2 YYREEE (reference sequence). The CDR3 sequence is 16 residues long. CDR3 DNA: TGTGCCAGCAGCTTGGCCCTAGCGGGGGGCACAGATACGCAGTATTTT. It is translated as CASSLALAGGTDTQYF. Looking up the rest from reference TRBV5-4 and TRBJ2-3 gives the full variable domain: ETGVTQSPTHLIKTRGQQVTLRCSSQSGHNTVSWYQQALGQGPQFIFQYYREEENGRGNFPPRFSGLQFPNYSSELNVNALELDDSALYLCASSLALAGGTDTQYFGPGTRLTVL.

V gene TRBV11-2 combines with J gene TRBJ1-2; TRBD1 might be the D (5 bases). The CDR3 contains 13 residues. V was trimmed by 5 bases and J by 2 bases, leaving 9 bases between them. Germline V gives CDR1 SGHAT, CDR2 FQNNGV. CDR3 nucleotide sequence: TGTGCCAGCAGCCTGACAGCAAACTATGGCTACACCTTC. This translates into CASSLTANYGYTF. Based on the CDR3 plus reference TRBV11-2 and TRBJ1-2, the full variable domain is EAGVAQSPRYKIIEKRQSVAFWCNPISGHATLYWYQQILGQGPKLLIQFQNNGVVDDSQLPKDRFSAERLKGVDSTLKIQPAKLEDSAVYLCASSLTANYGYTFGSGTRLTVV.

The genes are TRBV7-9 and TRBJ2-7; D not resolved. CDR1 is SEHNR, CDR2 FQNEAQ, per germline (reference sequence). V lost 1 base, J lost 0 bases, and 10 bases lay in between. This CDR3 is built from 15 residues. The CDR3: CASSLESESSYEQYF. CDR3 bases: TGTGCCAGCAGCTTAGAGTCTGAGAGCTCCTACGAGCAGTACTTC. The full variable domain, rest sourced from reference TRBV7-9 and TRBJ2-7, is DTGVSQNPRHKITKRGQNVTFRCDPISEHNRLYWYRQTLGQGPEFLTYFQNEAQLEKSRLLSDRFSAERPKGSFSTLEIQRTEQGDSAMYLCASSLESESSYEQYFGPGTRLTVT.

This chain uses TRBV29-1 with TRBJ1-2; TRBD1 might be the D (6 bases). The CDR3 length is 14 residues. V was clipped by 3 bases and J by 8 bases, with 19 bases between them. The germline V gene encodes CDR1 SQVTM and CDR2 ANQGSEA. The CDR3 DNA is TGCAGCGTTGACACTGGGCAGGGGTTGTACGGCTACACCTTC. It translates to CSVDTGQGLYGYTF.

The chain has TRBV19 and TRBJ1-1, with TRBD1 matching over 10 bases. Trimming cost V 8 bases and J 1 base; bases outside gene matches: 4. CDR1 is LNHDA, CDR2 SQIVND, per germline (reference sequence). This CDR3 has 14 amino acids. This chain's CDR3 is CASGGTGANTEAFF. In DNA form, the CDR3 reads TGTGCCAGTGGAGGGACAGGGGCGAACACTGAAGCTTTCTTT.

The chain carries TRBV6-6 and TRBJ1-1; the D gene is possibly TRBD1 (6 bases). CDR3 size: 12 residues. V dropped 10 bases and J dropped 6 bases, with 15 bases sitting between them. The V gene's germline CDR1 is MNHNY and CDR2 SVGAGI (reference sequence). CDR3 region: CATVSGVAEAFF. The CDR3 DNA follows: TGTGCCACCGTTTCAGGGGTGGCTGAAGCTTTCTTT.

The V and J genes are TRBV25-1 and TRBJ2-2; D is unresolved. The CDR3 runs 11 residues. Germline-derived CDR1 and CDR2 are MGHDK and SYGVNS. V was trimmed by 5 bases and J by 6 bases, leaving 4 bases between them. DNA of the CDR3: TGTGCCAGCAGTAAGGCCGGGGAGCTGTTTTTT. Protein sequence: CASSKAGELFF.

The chain employs TRBV7-9 and TRBJ2-1; 14 bases fit TRBD2. V gave up 5 bases and J gave up 11 bases; unmatched junction bases: 8. This CDR3 contains 15 residues. Looked up from germline, CDR1 is SEHNR and CDR2 is FQNEAQ (reference sequence). The CDR3 here is CASSPTGLAGVKQFF. CDR3 in DNA: TGTGCCAGCAGCCCCACGGGACTAGCGGGAGTAAAGCAGTTCTTC.

V and J are TRBV7-8 and TRBJ2-7; TRBD1 is a possible D gene (6 bases). This CDR3 region has 13 residues. V was cut by 3 bases and J by 1 base, with 7 bases left in between. Germline CDR1 and CDR2: SGHVS and FQNEAQ. The CDR3 DNA is TGTGCCAGCAGCTTGGACAGATCCTACGAGCAGTACTTC. As protein: CASSLDRSYEQYF.

The rearrangement joins TRBV23-1 to TRBJ2-2; 7 nucleotides agree with TRBD1. TRBV23-1 is treated as an ORF (open reading frame) with a function not yet certain. Unmatched junction bases numbered 7, after V lost 5 bases and J lost 1 base. CDR3 length: 16 amino acids. The CDR3 is CASSYRQGMNTGELFF. The DNA of the CDR3 is TGCGCCAGCAGTTACCGACAGGGTATGAACACCGGGGAGCTGTTTTTT.

This chain connects TRBV20-1 to TRBJ2-1; 7 nucleotides agree with TRBD1. CDR1 and CDR2 from the germline V gene are DFQATT and SNEGSKA (reference sequence). J gave up 4 bases and V 0 bases, and 9 bases lay outside the gene matches. CDR3 size: 16 residues. CDR3 in amino acids: CSARDRQGERYNEQFF. CDR3 in DNA: TGCAGTGCTAGAGATCGGCAGGGGGAACGTTACAATGAGCAGTTCTTC.

The chain is built from TRBV10-3 and TRBJ2-5, with D possibly being TRBD1 or TRBD2 (5 bases each). Germline loops: CDR1 ENHRY, CDR2 SYGVKD. The CDR3 totals 16 residues. V lost 0 bases and J 3 bases, leaving 14 bases between the germline ends. The CDR3 bases are TGTGCCATCAGTGAGTCTAGAGGTAGAGGGGAAGAGACCCAGTACTTC. Translating it yields CAISESRGRGEETQYF.

V and J are TRBV9 and TRBJ2-7, with TRBD2 matching 10 bases. The CDR3 totals 14 residues. Losses at the gene ends were 3 bases for V and 5 bases for J; bases not matched to a gene: 5. Germline assignment: CDR1 SGDLS and CDR2 YYNGEE. The CDR3 region is CASSASGRADEQYF. DNA for the CDR3: TGTGCCAGCAGCGCGAGCGGGAGGGCCGACGAGCAGTACTTC.

The chain links TRBV7-9 to TRBJ2-1; the match to TRBD2 covers 11 bases. Germline trimming cut 4 bases from V and 6 bases from J; bases unmatched to any gene: 8. This CDR3 is 16 amino acids long. Looked up from germline, CDR1 is SEHNR and CDR2 is FQNEAQ (reference sequence). The CDR3 spells CASSSLAGGPTNEQFF. In DNA, the CDR3 is TGTGCCAGCAGCTCCCTAGCGGGAGGCCCCACCAATGAGCAGTTCTTC. Variable domain in full (rest from reference TRBV7-9 and TRBJ2-1): DTGVSQNPRHKITKRGQNVTFRCDPISEHNRLYWYRQTLGQGPEFLTYFQNEAQLEKSRLLSDRFSAERPKGSFSTLEIQRTEQGDSAMYLCASSSLAGGPTNEQFFGPGTRLTVL.

The J gene is TRBJ1-1, the V gene TRBV18, with TRBD1 as a possible D gene (6 bases). This CDR3 has 15 residues. Per the germline V gene, CDR1 is KGHSH and CDR2 is LQKENI. Trimming shortened V by 3 bases and J by 4 bases, and 15 bases separated the two germline ends. The CDR3 protein is CASSPGDTRGTEAFF. The CDR3 bases are TGTGCCAGCTCACCGGGGGACACCCGTGGCACTGAAGCTTTCTTT. The variable domain in full, completed from reference TRBV18 and TRBJ1-1, reads NAGVMQNPRHLVRRRGQEARLRCSPMKGHSHVYWYRQLPEEGLKFMVYLQKENIIDESGMPKERFSAEFPKEGPSILRIQQVVRGDSAAYFCASSPGDTRGTEAFFGQGTRLTVV.

J is TRBJ1-1 and V is TRBV7-9; tentatively, D is TRBD1 (6 bases). Between the trimmed V and J ends, which lost 5 bases and 6 bases, there was a span of 19 bases. CDR1 and CDR2 (germline): SEHNR, FQNEAQ (reference sequence). This CDR3 is built from 15 residues. The DNA of the CDR3 is TGTGCCAGCAGCCCGTTACAGGGTATTTTAGCTGAAGCTTTCTTT. Protein product: CASSPLQGILAEAFF.

This chain connects TRBV7-9 to TRBJ2-2; the D gene is possibly TRBD1 (5 bases). This CDR3 spans 14 amino acids. CDR1 is SEHNR, CDR2 FQNEAQ, per germline (reference sequence). The V end was cut by 4 bases, the J end by 4 bases, with 10 bases between. CDR3 sequence: CASSSQGPTGELFF. In DNA, the CDR3 is TGTGCCAGCAGCTCCCAGGGTCCCACCGGGGAGCTGTTTTTT.

The gene calls are TRBV14 and TRBJ1-3; D is unclear. The V gene lost 1 base and the J gene lost 2 bases, with 3 bases spanning the gap. The CDR3 consists of 13 residues. CDR1 and CDR2 from the germline V gene are SGHDN and FVKESK. Here the CDR3 reads CASSQVAGNTIYF. CDR3 in DNA: TGTGCCAGCAGCCAAGTTGCTGGAAACACCATATATTTT.

V gene TRBV29-1 combines with J gene TRBJ2-7; 7 positions match TRBD2. The CDR3 is 13 amino acids. Unmatched junction bases numbered 5, after V lost 3 bases and J lost 3 bases. Germline CDR1 is SQVTM and CDR2 is ANQGSEA. In DNA, the CDR3 is TGCAGCGTTGACCCGGGGGAGGGCTACGAGCAGTACTTC. Translated: CSVDPGEGYEQYF.

The V and J genes are TRBV6-6 and TRBJ2-2; tentatively, D is TRBD1 (5 bases). Germline-derived CDR1 and CDR2 are MNHNY and SVGAGI (reference sequence). Trimming took 3 bases from V and 4 from J, leaving 9 bases between them. This CDR3 region has 14 residues. This chain's CDR3 is CASSYQGSTGELFF. The CDR3 DNA follows: TGTGCCAGCAGTTATCAGGGCTCCACCGGGGAGCTGTTTTTT.